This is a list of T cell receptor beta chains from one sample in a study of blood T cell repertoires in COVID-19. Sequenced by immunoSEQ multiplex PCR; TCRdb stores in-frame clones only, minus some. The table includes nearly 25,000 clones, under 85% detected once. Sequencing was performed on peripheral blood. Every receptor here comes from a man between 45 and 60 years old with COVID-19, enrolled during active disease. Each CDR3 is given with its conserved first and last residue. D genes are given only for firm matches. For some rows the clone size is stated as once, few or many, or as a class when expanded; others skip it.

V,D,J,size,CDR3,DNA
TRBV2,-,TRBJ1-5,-,CASSKDLRQPQHF,TGTGCCAGCAGTAAAGATCTGCGGCAGCCCCAGCATTTT
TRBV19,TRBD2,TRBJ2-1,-,CASSLAGGPYNEQFF,TGTGCCAGTAGCCTAGCGGGAGGGCCCTACAATGAGCAGTTCTTC
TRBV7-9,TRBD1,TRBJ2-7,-,CASSSGGLRYEQYF,TGTGCCAGCAGCTCAGGGGGCTTGAGGTACGAGCAGTACTTC
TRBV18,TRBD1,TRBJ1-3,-,CASSPPTGLGNTIYF,TGTGCCAGCTCACCCCCGACAGGGCTCGGAAACACCATATATTTT
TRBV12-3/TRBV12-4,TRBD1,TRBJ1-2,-,CASRGTEPGYTF,TGTGCCAGCAGGGGGACAGAGCCTGGCTACACCTTC
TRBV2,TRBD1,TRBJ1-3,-,CASSAQGAPNTIYF,TGTGCCAGCAGTGCACAGGGGGCCCCGAACACCATATATTTT
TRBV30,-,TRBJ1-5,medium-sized,CAWSVTENQPQHF,TGTGCCTGGAGTGTTACAGAGAATCAGCCCCAGCATTTT
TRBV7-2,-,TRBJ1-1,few,CASSLVLRNTEAFF,TGTGCCAGCAGCTTAGTACTGCGAAACACTGAAGCTTTCTTT
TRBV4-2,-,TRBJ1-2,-,CASSQGEGSDYGYTF,TGTGCCAGCAGCCAAGGGGAAGGGAGTGACTATGGCTACACCTTC
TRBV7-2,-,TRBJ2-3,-,CASPVSSGSTDTQYF,TGTGCCAGCCCCGTGTCGTCAGGAAGCACAGATACGCAGTATTTT